What follows describes a single TCR beta chain. What it binds is unknown. The data belong to a study of T cell responses to AZD1222 COVID-19 vaccine. Study findings and constraints: In all cases, repertoires were sampled only after the peak T cell response. Recipients of two AZD1222 doses showed rising Spike-specific TCR breadth and depth. At study baseline, merely about 6 AZD1222 recipients were seropositive. A mostly white British donor set with more females was recruited, and clonal diversity was possibly underestimated.

Only in-frame clones appear in the TCRdb table, and some are missing; sequencing was by immunoSEQ multiplex PCR. The table lists 120,000 to 150,000 clones, around 89% of them singletons. V was clipped by 8 bases and J by 5 bases, with 15 bases between them. CDR3 length: 13 residues. CDR1 is MNHEY and CDR2 is SMNVEV in the germline V gene (reference sequence). The specimen comprised peripheral blood, sampled on day 0 of AZD1222 vaccination. This chain connects TRBV27 to TRBJ1-1; tentatively, D is TRBD1 (5 bases). This receptor was obtained from an adult in good health. CDR3 nucleotides: TGTGCCAGCTCGGGACTGTTTGGGACTGAAGCTTTCTTT. Encoded protein: CASSGLFGTEAFF.